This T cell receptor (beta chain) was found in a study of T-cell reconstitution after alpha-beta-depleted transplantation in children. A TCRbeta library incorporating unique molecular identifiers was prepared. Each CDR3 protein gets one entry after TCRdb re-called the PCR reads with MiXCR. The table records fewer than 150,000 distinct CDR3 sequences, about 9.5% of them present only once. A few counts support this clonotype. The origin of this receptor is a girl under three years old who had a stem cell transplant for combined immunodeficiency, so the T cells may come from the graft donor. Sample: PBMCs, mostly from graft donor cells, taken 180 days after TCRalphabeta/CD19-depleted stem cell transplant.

The CDR3 sequence is CAITSSSGPGNTIYF. The DNA of the CDR3 is TGTGCCATCACTTCATCTTCAGGGCCCGGAAACACCATATATTTT. This chain links TRBV10-3 with TRBJ1-3; tentative D call: TRBD1 (5 bases). Germline CDR1 and CDR2: ENHRY and SYGVKD. CDR3 length: 15 amino acids. The V end was cut by 7 bases, the J end by 4 bases, with 17 bases between.